This T cell receptor beta chain was identified in a study of cytomegalovirus exposure and HLA in healthy donors (dated by TCRdb to between 2016 and 2019). Concerning the study at large: An earlier analysis of roughly 610 of the donors reported about 300 Gb of sequence data and 117 million unique TCR beta sequences obtained from about 179 million T cells. An early release that covered around 590 HLA-typed donors contained around 330 gigabases of sequencing data and around 80 million unique TCR sequences. Of the roughly 400 genotyped donors, approximately 80% fell in the genetic ancestry cluster associated with self-reported Caucasian donors. The study aimed to test whether signatures of past pathogen exposure could be identified by cataloging public T cell receptors. The study profiled the T cell repertoires of under 850 subjects by immunosequencing and related them to cytomegalovirus serostatus. Along with the 666-subject first cohort, a separate validation cohort of 120 different subjects was used. To predict cytomegalovirus infection status, the study brought together high-throughput TCR immunosequencing, statistical association of individual TCRs with disease status, and machine learning. A later analysis re-examined previously published TCR beta repertoires from 500 to 700 donors and added high-resolution HLA genotyping to investigate patterns of TCR occurrence. Rather than using new phenotypic data, the later analysis identified candidate immune exposures from TCR beta sequences and from how often those sequences occurred across donors. An earlier analysis of some 500 of the donors used high-throughput TCR beta sequencing to judge whether each TCR beta V gene segment behaved as functional or pseudogenic. Donor age, sex, ethnicity and CMV serostatus were compiled together with the repertoire data. Genome-wide SNP genotypes for about three fifths of the roughly 670 donors were used in a later genetic analysis, which treated that subset as a discovery cohort. All discovery cohort repertoires had been generated on a single sequencing platform. HLA typing included class I and class II loci at four-digit resolution. The number of typed donors differed by locus: about 620-640 for A, B, C, DRB1 and DQB1; 522 for DQA1; some 610 for DPA1; and some 450 for DPB1. About five DR-DQ haplotypes were handled as single units for association and clustering because linkage in the cohort was strong. Across 398 genotyped donors of the cohort, an average of roughly 250,000 unique TCR beta nucleotide sequences per donor were sequenced, and roughly 20% of those sequences were non-productive.

The paper's findings and limits, for the study overall: A later analysis associated around 16,000 TCR beta sequences with specific HLA alleles at a false discovery rate of 0.05. In a later analysis, the rate of TCR association differed among HLA loci, with DRB1 alleles having the most associated TCRs and HLA-C alleles having the fewest. In a later genetic analysis, fewer N-insertions in productive TCRs were reported among donors in an Asian-associated ancestry cluster than the roughly 700-donor mean. A later analysis reported that several top co-occurrence clusters appeared linked to parvovirus B19, influenza, CMV and Epstein-Barr virus. Cytomegalovirus status was reported to be diagnosed by the classifier with high specificity and sensitivity in both the original and validation cohorts. Broadly in line with IMGT annotations, most TCR beta V segments showed up in productive rearrangements about 87% or about 30% of the time in an earlier analysis of around 600 of the donors. An association between a missense DCLRE1C variant and V-gene and J-gene trimming of TCR beta chains was found in a later genetic analysis and replicated in an independent cohort. Because some donors lacked HLA typing at each locus, the association tests relied only on the typed subset. The sequencing pipeline was judged likely to have produced a cluster of highly shared sequence variants as a technical artifact. Around 16 rarely observed V segments, including chromosome 9 orphons, were excluded from the earlier analysis of about 600 of the donors because counts were too low. A further reported finding was that TCR beta sequences accurately predicted the HLA-A and HLA-B alleles for most subjects in the first cohort. The study listed around 160 TCR beta chains as associated with cytomegalovirus. In a later analysis, HLA-associated TCR beta chains were found to be more clonally expanded and to have lower generation probabilities than equally common non-associated chains. Across donors, most TCR sequences were observed very rarely, whereas some public TCRs were present in many individuals. Presence/absence analyses assumed roughly uniform sequencing depth across donors, an assumption that may not hold. CMV serostatus was the only immune exposure information available for the cohort. In vitro tests confirmed that three of the cytomegalovirus-associated TCR beta chains recognize cytomegalovirus antigens. When HLA alleles, especially DR and DQ, strongly co-occurred, TCR associations were difficult to assign to individual alleles. This cohort had only TCR beta chains sequenced, and the lack of alpha or paired-chain data limited which features could be detected. It was suggested by the authors that the approach could potentially be generalized to other disease states and immunological phenotypes. Most CMV-associated TCR beta chains appeared to be HLA-restricted in a later analysis, and the HLA associations seemed to be driven largely by CMV exposure. Linkage disequilibrium might explain the correlated functional status among segregating V segments, but an unknown experimental factor could not be ruled out.

This clone is a singleton in its sample. The antigen this receptor binds is unknown. The input lacks base qualities; no much larger clone sits a single base away. The library was produced with the immunoSEQ multiplex PCR assay. For the multiplex PCR, a mixture combining 60 forward primers for TCR Vbeta segments and 13 reverse primers for TCR Jbeta segments was used. A multiplex PCR assay on genomic DNA amplified the CDR3 region of rearranged TCR beta genes. The Illumina HiSeq System was used to sequence the amplified TCR beta libraries as 87-base-pair reads. In the original analysis: A later analysis tallied around 80 million unique TCR beta chains across the roughly 610 repertoires, and some 12 million of those chains were shared by two or more donors. To remove PCR and sequencing errors, raw reads were error-corrected and collapsed into unique sequences using a nearest-neighbor algorithm that merged closely related sequences. V, D and J gene segments were assigned by aligning CDR3 sequences to IMGT reference sequences. For a sequence to be retained, at least a six-nucleotide match to both a V gene segment and a J gene segment was required. Rearrangements were called productive when the CDR3 lacked stop codons and stayed in frame with V and J; all others were non-productive. Following IMGT convention, CDR3 was defined as the stretch from the second conserved V-encoded cysteine to the conserved J-encoded phenylalanine. The earlier analysis of approximately 590 of the donors excluded any sequence lacking an unambiguous match to a single V gene segment. In an earlier analysis of 587 of the donors, a V segment was called functional when productive rearrangements were above 56.7%, and segregating when the standard deviation between donors exceeded 5%. A statistical classification framework was built for diagnosing cytomegalovirus status from the catalog of TCR beta chain sequences. In a later analysis, V and J genes were assigned by comparing TCR nucleotide sequences against IMGT/GENE-DB human TR gene sequences. The TCRdist pipeline was used in a later analysis to assign CDR3 sequences and most-parsimonious VDJ recombination scenarios. In a later analysis, every TCR beta chain was defined by the combination of its CDR3 amino acid sequence and its V-gene family, and reads without a unique V-gene family were dropped. In a later analysis, fewer than 600 highly shared, low-generation-probability nucleotide sequences were removed to address suspected cross-contamination and a sequencing artifact. In a later analysis, a clonal expansion index for each public chain was calculated from normalized within-repertoire ranks of inferred template counts. In a later analysis, generation probabilities were computed with a VDJ recombination model fitted to out-of-frame rearrangements, and the resulting probabilities were checked against IGoR. In a later analysis, hypergeometric tests were used to score TCR-TCR, TCR-HLA and TCR-CMV co-occurrence, with a repertoire-size bias correction applied to TCR pairs. In a later analysis, false discovery rates were estimated by permuting HLA or CMV assignments 20 times. In a later analysis, co-occurring TCRs were grouped using DBSCAN, with TCRdist sequence similarity added in when clustering inside HLA-allele-positive subsets. Repertoires with fewer than 30,000 or more than 120,000 public chains were left out of co-occurrence clustering, as were a handful of repertoires with anomalous nucleotide sharing. The table comes from immuneACCESS by way of TCRdb, which keeps in-frame sequences with V and J called. Part of the clones is missing from these tables; in studies checked, under half for an unresolved V gene and the rest for unknown reasons. V, J and clone size reflect that table, while D and trimming were determined from the DNA. The sample data list approximately 150,000 clones, and around three quarters of these were observed just once. The ten largest clones capture approximately 3% of the sample.

The cohort consisted of 600 to 750 healthy bone marrow donors. At the time of sampling, every cohort member was nominally healthy, though immune exposures that went unrecorded were likely present. The donor tested CMV seronegative and was one of the 352 seronegative cohort members. A peripheral blood sample was collected from each donor, and TCR beta sequencing was performed on peripheral blood mononuclear cells. Genomic DNA extraction from the blood cell samples was performed with the Qiagen DNeasy Blood Extraction Kit. The sample consisted of PBMCs. The receptor was derived from a male donor in good health and CMV-seronegative.

CDR3 reads: CASSGGTSGNYEQYF. The nucleotide sequence reads TGTGCCAGCAGTGGAGGGACTAGCGGAAACTACGAGCAGTACTTC. The chain was built from TRBV6-1 and TRBJ2-7, and TRBD2 matches 11 of the central bases. The CDR3 measures 15 amino acids from cysteine to phenylalanine. The sequence is cut down to CDR3 DNA, 45 bases in frame from base 1. Compared with germline, V lacks 4 bases and J lacks 3 bases; bases without a gene match: 5. Taken from the germline V gene, the CDR1 and CDR2 loops are MNHNS and SASEGT.